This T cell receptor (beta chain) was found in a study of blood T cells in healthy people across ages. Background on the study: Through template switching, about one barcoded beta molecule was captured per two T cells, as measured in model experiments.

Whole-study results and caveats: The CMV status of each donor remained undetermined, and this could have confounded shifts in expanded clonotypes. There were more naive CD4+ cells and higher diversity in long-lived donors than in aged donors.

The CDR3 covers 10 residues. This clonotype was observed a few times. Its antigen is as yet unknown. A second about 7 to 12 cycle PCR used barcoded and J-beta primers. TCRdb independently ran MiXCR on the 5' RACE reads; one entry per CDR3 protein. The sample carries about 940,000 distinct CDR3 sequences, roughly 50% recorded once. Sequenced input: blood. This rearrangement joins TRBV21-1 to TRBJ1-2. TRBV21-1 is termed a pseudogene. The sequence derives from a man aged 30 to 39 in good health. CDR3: CAGGTRGYTF. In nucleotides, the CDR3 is TGTGCCGGTGGGACTCGGGGCTACACCTTC.